This T cell receptor (beta chain) stems from a study of shared clonotypes between healthy human individuals. Method: immunoSEQ multiplex PCR; TCRdb's copy keeps in-frame clones and lacks some. The table shows roughly 2 million clones, with 85% to 95% occurring only once. This clone appeared a few times. The antigen is unknown. This CDR3 is also generated by other DNA sequences in the sample. Study-wide points: The four-donor shared clonotypes exceeded non-shared clonotypes in generation probability, with non-shared ones scoring lower. It was observed that around 5% of naive CD4 clonotypes were shared across several donors.

CDR3 length equals 14 residues. Germline V gene sequence: CDR1 SGDLS, CDR2 YYNGEE. V was shortened by 0 bases and J by 0 bases, with 4 bases between the two germline ends. The TCR comes from a man aged 18 to 30 in good health. Sequenced sample: naive CD4+ T cells sorted from blood. Documented subset: CD45RA+ positively selected. The chain has TRBV9 and TRBJ1-3; D unresolved. The CDR3: CASSVGSSGNTIYF. CDR3 in DNA: TGTGCCAGCAGCGTAGGTAGCTCTGGAAACACCATATATTTT.